This T cell receptor beta chain came from a study of cytomegalovirus exposure and HLA in healthy donors. Whole-study results and caveats: An apparent linkage of common viral pathogens to several of the most significant clusters emerged in a later analysis.

With respect to this clone: Its matching antigen is unknown.

The V and J ends lost 2 bases and 4 bases, in that order; junction bases with no gene match: 10. The CDR3 is 16 amino acids. Germline loops: CDR1 MNHEY, CDR2 SVGAGI. The PCR made use of 60 Vbeta and 13 Jbeta primers. Profiled with immunoSEQ multiplex PCR; TCRdb holds only in-frame clones, not every one. The top ten clones hold about 23% of a sample with around 85,000 clones, more than 75% of them seen once. The J gene is TRBJ1-1, the V gene TRBV6-5; 7 nucleotides align to TRBD1. This receptor was obtained from a woman in her forties or fifties in good health and CMV-seropositive. The specimen sequenced was PBMCs. This CDR3 is CASSYRRTGSSTEAFF. The CDR3 region has the DNA TGTGCCAGCAGTTACCGGCGGACAGGTTCGAGCACTGAAGCTTTCTTT.